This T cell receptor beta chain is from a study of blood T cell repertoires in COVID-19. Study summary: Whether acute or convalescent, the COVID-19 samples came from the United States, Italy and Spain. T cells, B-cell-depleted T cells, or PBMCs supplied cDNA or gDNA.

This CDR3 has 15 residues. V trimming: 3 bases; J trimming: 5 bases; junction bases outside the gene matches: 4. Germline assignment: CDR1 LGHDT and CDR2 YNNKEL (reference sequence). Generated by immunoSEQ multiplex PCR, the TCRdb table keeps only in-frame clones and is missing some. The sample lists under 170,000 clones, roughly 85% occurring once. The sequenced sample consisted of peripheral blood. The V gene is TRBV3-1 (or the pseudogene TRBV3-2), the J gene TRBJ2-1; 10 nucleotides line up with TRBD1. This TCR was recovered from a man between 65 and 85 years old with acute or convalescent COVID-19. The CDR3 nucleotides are TGTGCCAGCAGCCAGGCGGGACAGGGGAACAATGAGCAGTTCTTC. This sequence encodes CASSQAGQGNNEQFF.